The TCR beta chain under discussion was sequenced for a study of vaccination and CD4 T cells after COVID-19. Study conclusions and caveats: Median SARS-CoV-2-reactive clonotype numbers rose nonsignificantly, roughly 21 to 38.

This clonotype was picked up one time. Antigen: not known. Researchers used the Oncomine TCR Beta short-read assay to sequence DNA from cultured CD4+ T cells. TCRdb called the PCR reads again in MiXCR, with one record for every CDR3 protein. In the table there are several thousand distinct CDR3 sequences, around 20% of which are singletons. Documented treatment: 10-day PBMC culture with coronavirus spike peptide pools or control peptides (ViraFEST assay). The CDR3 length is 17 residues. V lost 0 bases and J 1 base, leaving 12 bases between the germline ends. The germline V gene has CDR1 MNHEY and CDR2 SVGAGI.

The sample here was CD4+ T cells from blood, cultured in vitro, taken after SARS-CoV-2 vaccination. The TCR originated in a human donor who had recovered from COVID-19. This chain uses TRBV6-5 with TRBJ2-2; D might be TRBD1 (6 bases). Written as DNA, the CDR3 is TGTGCCAGCAGTTACTCGTATACGACAGGGAACACCGGGGAGCTGTTTTTT. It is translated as CASSYSYTTGNTGELFF.